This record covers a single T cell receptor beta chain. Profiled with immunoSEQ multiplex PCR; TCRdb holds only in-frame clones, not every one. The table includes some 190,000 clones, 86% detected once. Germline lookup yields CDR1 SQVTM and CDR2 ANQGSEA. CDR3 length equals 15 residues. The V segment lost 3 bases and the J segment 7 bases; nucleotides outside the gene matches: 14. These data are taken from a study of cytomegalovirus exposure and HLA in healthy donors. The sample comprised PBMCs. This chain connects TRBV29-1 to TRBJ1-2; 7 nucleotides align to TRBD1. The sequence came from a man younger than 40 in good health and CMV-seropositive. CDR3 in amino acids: CSVEGRQGLFRGYTF. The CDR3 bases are TGCAGCGTTGAGGGGCGACAGGGCCTATTTCGTGGCTACACCTTC. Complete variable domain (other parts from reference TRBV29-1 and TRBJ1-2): SAVISQKPSRDICQRGTSLTIQCQVDSQVTMMFWYRQQPGQSLTLIATANQGSEATYESGFVIDKFPISRPNLTFSTLTVSNMSPEDSSIYLCSVEGRQGLFRGYTFGSGTRLTVV.